Presented here are 30 T cell receptor beta chains from one specimen sequenced in a study of lymphopenia after photon versus proton radiotherapy. Generated by immunoSEQ multiplex PCR, the TCRdb table keeps only in-frame clones and is missing some. The sample carries about 26,000 clones, around 85% recorded once. The sequencing used peripheral blood, collected from a patient treated with photon-based radiotherapy. The receptor set was obtained from a man aged 25 to 45 with gastric cancer.

This clone was recorded a few times. The V call is TRBV6-4, the J call TRBJ2-1; TRBD2 aligns across 9 bases. The CDR3 length is 14 residues. Germline V gene sequence: CDR1 MRHNA, CDR2 SNTAGT. V dropped 3 bases and J dropped 8; count of bases not matched to a gene: 5. CDR3 sequence: CASSDAGGTDEQFF. The CDR3 DNA follows: TGTGCCAGCAGTGATGCGGGGGGGACAGATGAGCAGTTCTTC.

In its sample, this clone was seen once. The CDR3 protein is CASSPTSGGGNTIYF. The CDR3 DNA follows: TGTGCCAGCTCACCGACTTCAGGGGGTGGAAACACCATATATTTT. This rearrangement joins TRBV18 to TRBJ1-3, with 7 bases identical to TRBD1. Trimming removed 3 bases from V and 3 bases from J; junction bases left unmatched: 5. CDR1 and CDR2 (germline): KGHSH, LQKENI. The CDR3 totals 15 residues. The variable domain in full, with the rest retrieved from reference TRBV18 and TRBJ1-3, is NAGVMQNPRHLVRRRGQEARLRCSPMKGHSHVYWYRQLPEEGLKFMVYLQKENIIDESGMPKERFSAEFPKEGPSILRIQQVVRGDSAAYFCASSPTSGGGNTIYFGEGSWLTVV.

This chain uses TRBV4-3 with TRBJ2-4; D remains ambiguous. The V and J ends lost 3 bases and 8 bases respectively, with 14 bases between them. The V gene's germline CDR1 is LGHNA and CDR2 YSLEER. This CDR3 region has 14 residues. CDR3 sequence reads: CASSQGWAWDIQYF. DNA for the CDR3: TGCGCCAGCAGCCAGGGGTGGGCCTGGGACATTCAGTACTTC.

CDR3 coding DNA: TGTGCCAGCAGCTGGGGTCTACAGTTAAACAATGAGCAGTTCTTC. Encoded protein: CASSWGLQLNNEQFF. The chain recombines TRBV5-8 with TRBJ2-1, with no clear D. CDR1 is SGHTS, CDR2 YDEGEE, per germline. Trimming removed 3 bases at V and 5 bases at J, with 15 bases between. CDR3 length: 15 residues.

The chain couples TRBV15 to TRBJ2-1, with 12 bases identical to TRBD2. V was pared by 0 bases and J by 5 bases, with 11 bases of the junction left unmatched. The CDR3 consists of 19 residues. Germline assignment: CDR1 LNHNV and CDR2 YYDKDF (reference sequence). CDR3 in amino acids: CATSRDRGTSGLLNNEQFF. Written as DNA, the CDR3 is TGTGCCACCAGCAGAGATAGGGGGACTAGCGGGCTCCTCAACAATGAGCAGTTCTTC.

The chain recombines TRBV11-2 with TRBJ2-2, with D perhaps matching TRBD2 (5 bases). The V and J ends lost 1 base and 5 bases respectively, with 5 bases between them. Germline V lookup: CDR1 SGHAT, CDR2 FQNNGV. The CDR3 loop spans 13 amino acids. The CDR3 loop is CASSLGRTGELFF. The CDR3 DNA reads as TGTGCCAGCAGCTTAGGGAGGACCGGGGAGCTGTTTTTT.

The chain has TRBV4-1 and TRBJ1-5; possibly TRBD1 for D (5 bases). The ends were cut back, 0 bases at V and 2 bases at J, with 11 bases in the middle. Germline V CDR1 and CDR2: MGHRA, YSYEKL. The CDR3 has 16 residues. CDR3 loop: CASSQEGRAGNQPQHF. The CDR3 DNA follows: TGCGCCAGCAGCCAAGAGGGCAGGGCTGGCAATCAGCCCCAGCATTTT.

The chain employs TRBV25-1 and TRBJ1-1; D is uncertain. Deletions cut 5 bases from V and 1 base from J, with 5 bases between. Germline V gene lookup returns CDR1 MGHDK and CDR2 SYGVNS. CDR3 size: 12 residues. The DNA of the CDR3 is TGTGCCAGCAGTTGGGGGAACACTGAAGCTTTCTTT. It yields the protein CASSWGNTEAFF.

This clone was observed once. The CDR3 here is CASSLAGGRLSGNTIYF. CDR3 DNA: TGTGCCAGCAGCTTAGCCGGCGGACGCCTCTCTGGAAACACCATATATTTT. V and J are TRBV7-9 and TRBJ1-3; D is unclear. Between the trimmed V and J ends, which lost 0 bases and 0 bases, there was a span of 12 bases. The CDR3 runs to 17 residues. Per germline, CDR1 SEHNR and CDR2 FQNEAQ (reference sequence).

The chain uses TRBV5-4 and TRBJ1-4; the D is unclear. CDR1 and CDR2 (germline): SGHNT, YYREEE (reference sequence). Trimming stripped 0 bases from V and 7 bases from J, with 13 bases between. This CDR3 comprises 15 residues. CDR3 sequence reads: CASSLGQAEFEKLFF. For the CDR3, the DNA is TGTGCCAGCAGCTTGGGGCAGGCGGAATTTGAAAAACTGTTTTTT.

V usage is TRBV5-6 and J usage is TRBJ2-1, with 11 nucleotides matching TRBD2. The CDR3 length is 15 residues. The germline gives CDR1 SGHDT, CDR2 YYEEEE. The ends lost 0 bases at V and 7 bases at J; junction bases unmatched: 3. The CDR3 sequence: CASSLVTSGINEQFF. In DNA form, the CDR3 reads TGTGCCAGCAGCTTGGTGACTAGCGGGATAAATGAGCAGTTCTTC.

The chain uses TRBV14 and TRBJ2-1; TRBD2 matches 11 bases. This CDR3 is 13 amino acids long. The germline CDR1 and CDR2 sequences are SGHDN and FVKESK. J was trimmed by 15 bases and V by 1 base; bases with no gene match: 5. CDR3 nucleotide sequence: TGTGCCAGCAGCCAAGCTAGCGGGAGGCATTCGTTCTTC. Its translation is CASSQASGRHSFF.

Notes on this clone: Mismatch with germline at one junction end may stem from a read error. The rearrangement uses TRBV9 and TRBJ2-7; D assignment may be TRBD1 or TRBD2 (5 bases each). The CDR3 consists of 12 residues. The germline V gene has CDR1 SGDLS and CDR2 YYNGEE. The CDR3 region is CASSSTAGTVTF. For the CDR3, the DNA is TGTGCCAGCAGCTCGACGGCCGGGACCGTCACATTC.

The rearrangement joins TRBV19 to TRBJ1-1, with a possible D match to TRBD1 (6 bases). Trimming took off 6 bases at V and 5 bases at J, with 16 bases between the two ends. Germline V gene data show CDR1 as LNHDA and CDR2 as SQIVND (reference sequence). The CDR3 length is 14 residues. CDR3 sequence (DNA): TGTGCCAGTAGACAACACCAAGACAGGACTGAAGCTTTCTTT. Amino acids: CASRQHQDRTEAFF.

This chain uses TRBV5-8 with TRBJ2-2; tentative D call: TRBD2 (5 bases). V was clipped by 4 bases and J by 0 bases, with 10 bases between them. Germline loops: CDR1 SGHTS, CDR2 YDEGEE. This CDR3 is built from 15 residues. In nucleotides, the CDR3 is TGTGCCAGCAGCCGAGGGCTATCGAACACCGGGGAGCTGTTTTTT. Amino acids: CASSRGLSNTGELFF.

This clone was counted a few times. This chain joins TRBV11-3 and TRBJ1-4, with D possibly TRBD1 on 5 matching bases. Germline assignment: CDR1 SGHNT and CDR2 YENEEA. This CDR3 comprises 16 residues. V was pared by 5 bases and J by 7 bases, with 20 bases between. In nucleotides, the CDR3 is TGTGCCAGCAGCCACAGGTCAGGAAGGGACGGTGAAAAACTGTTTTTT. This gives the protein CASSHRSGRDGEKLFF.

The V call is TRBV7-3, the J call TRBJ2-1; D may correspond to TRBD1 or TRBD2 (5 bases each). This CDR3 is built from 15 residues. Looked up from germline, CDR1 is SGHTA and CDR2 is FQGTGA. Trimming shortened V by 3 bases and J by 0 bases, and 9 bases separated the two germline ends. The chain's CDR3 is CASSFGTGSYNEQFF. Written as DNA, the CDR3 is TGTGCCAGCAGCTTTGGGACGGGCTCCTACAATGAGCAGTTCTTC.

This rearrangement joins TRBV19 to TRBJ2-7; 13 bases are a match to TRBD2. The CDR3 contains 16 residues. The V segment lost 5 bases and the J segment 1 base; nucleotides outside the gene matches: 5. Germline CDR1 reads LNHDA; CDR2 reads SQIVND (reference sequence). The CDR3 reads CASSARTSGGSYEQYF. DNA for the CDR3: TGTGCCAGTAGTGCACGGACTAGCGGGGGTTCCTACGAGCAGTACTTC. Supplemented by reference TRBV19 and TRBJ2-7, the full variable domain reads DGGITQSPKYLFRKEGQNVTLSCEQNLNHDAMYWYRQDPGQGLRLIYYSQIVNDFQKGDIAEGYSVSREKKESFPLTVTSAQKNPTAFYLCASSARTSGGSYEQYFGPGTRLTVT.

A single count supports this clone. V and J are TRBV4-3 and TRBJ2-3; D gene uncertain. Germline V lookup: CDR1 LGHNA, CDR2 YSLEER. The CDR3 loop spans 13 amino acids. V lost 0 bases to trimming and J lost 8 bases, with 9 bases between them. Here the CDR3 reads CASSQDSGGTQYF. CDR3 DNA sequence: TGCGCCAGCAGCCAAGATTCGGGTGGTACGCAGTATTTT.

The chain joins TRBV6-5 to TRBJ2-2; D possibly uses TRBD1 or TRBD2 (5 bases each). This CDR3 contains 16 residues. The V and J ends lost 0 bases and 4 bases respectively, with 12 bases between them. Per the germline V gene, CDR1 is MNHEY and CDR2 is SVGAGI. CDR3 in amino acids: CASSYSVGDGTGELFF. The CDR3 DNA reads TGTGCCAGCAGTTACTCGGTGGGGGATGGCACCGGGGAGCTGTTTTTT.

J is TRBJ1-2 and V is TRBV7-3; D is undetermined. V lost 3 bases, J lost 4 bases, and 12 bases lay in between. Germline V gene lookup returns CDR1 SGHTA and CDR2 FQGTGA. CDR3 length equals 14 residues. The CDR3 DNA follows: TGTGCCAGCAGCTTCGGACCGGGTCCCTATGGCTACACCTTC. Protein product: CASSFGPGPYGYTF.

The CDR3 DNA follows: TGTGCCAGCAGCCCGGCCCAAGAGACCCAGTACTTC. As protein: CASSPAQETQYF. The chain uses TRBV5-6 and TRBJ2-5; no firm D call. V dropped 4 bases and J dropped 1 base, with 5 bases sitting between them. There are 12 residues in the CDR3. The germline V gene encodes CDR1 SGHDT and CDR2 YYEEEE.

V and J are TRBV13 and TRBJ2-7; TRBD2 matches at 7 bases. V was pared by 5 bases and J by 3 bases, with 7 bases of the junction left unmatched. In germline, CDR1 is PRHDT, CDR2 FYEKMQ (reference sequence). The CDR3 totals 14 residues. The CDR3 loop is CASSPRGEGYEQYF. The CDR3 DNA follows: TGTGCCAGCAGCCCGAGAGGGGAGGGCTACGAGCAGTACTTC.

The chain carries TRBV6-1 and TRBJ2-3; 8 bases fit TRBD2. Germline values: CDR1 MNHNS, CDR2 SASEGT. V shed 6 bases, J shed 11 bases, and the junction held 4 bases outside the gene matches. The CDR3 spans 11 residues. CDR3 region: CASSGGGLQYF. For the CDR3, the DNA is TGTGCCAGCAGCGGGGGGGGCCTGCAGTATTTT.

The chain has TRBV4-2 and TRBJ2-3, with D unclear. CDR1 is LGHNA, CDR2 YNFKEQ, per germline. This CDR3 is built from 14 residues. Trimming took 1 base from V and 2 from J, leaving 7 bases between them. Here the CDR3 reads CASSQAGNTDTQYF. CDR3 bases: TGTGCCAGCAGCCAAGCTGGGAACACAGATACGCAGTATTTT.

The chain couples TRBV6-5 to TRBJ1-2; D remains ambiguous. The CDR3 is made up of 11 amino acids. Trimming shortened V by 5 bases and J by 4 bases, and 5 bases separated the two germline ends. Germline CDR1 and CDR2: MNHEY and SVGAGI. For the CDR3, the DNA is TGTGCCAGCAGTATCCCCTATGGCTACACCTTC. As protein: CASSIPYGYTF.

This chain uses TRBV7-9 with TRBJ1-4, with D possibly TRBD1 on 5 matching bases. Germline V gene data show CDR1 as SEHNR and CDR2 as FQNEAQ (reference sequence). The CDR3 consists of 14 residues. V was pared by 5 bases and J by 4 bases, with 11 bases between. The DNA for the CDR3 is TGTGCCAGCAGCCCGGGGACCCTTAATGAAAAACTGTTTTTT. Translation: CASSPGTLNEKLFF.

The chain joins TRBV19 to TRBJ2-5; possibly TRBD1 for D (5 bases). V lost 1 base and J lost 5, with 11 bases in between. Germline CDR1 and CDR2: LNHDA and SQIVND (reference sequence). The CDR3 runs 14 residues. The DNA for the CDR3 is TGTGCCAGTAGTATAGGAATCAGGGTCGAGACCCAGTACTTC. Amino acid sequence: CASSIGIRVETQYF. The complete variable domain, with remaining parts taken from reference TRBV19 and TRBJ2-5, reads DGGITQSPKYLFRKEGQNVTLSCEQNLNHDAMYWYRQDPGQGLRLIYYSQIVNDFQKGDIAEGYSVSREKKESFPLTVTSAQKNPTAFYLCASSIGIRVETQYFGPGTRLLVL.

Regarding this clone: This sample also contains other DNA sequences that code for the same CDR3. The V call is TRBV18, the J call TRBJ1-2, with 7 bases identical to TRBD1. The V gene end was trimmed by 5 bases and the J gene end by 4 bases; junction bases not matched to a gene: 4. The germline V gene encodes CDR1 KGHSH and CDR2 LQKENI. This CDR3 comprises 13 residues. The CDR3 DNA follows: TGTGCCAGCTCAACAGACAGGGTCTATGGCTACACCTTC. Its protein is CASSTDRVYGYTF.

The chain recombines TRBV5-1 with TRBJ2-1; D is perhaps TRBD1 (5 bases). The ends were cut back, 0 bases at V and 1 base at J, with 8 bases in the middle. Per germline, CDR1 SGHRS and CDR2 YFSETQ. This CDR3 region has 15 residues. CDR3 DNA: TGCGCCAGCAGCTTGGACAGGCTTTCCTACAATGAGCAGTTCTTC. Its translation is CASSLDRLSYNEQFF.